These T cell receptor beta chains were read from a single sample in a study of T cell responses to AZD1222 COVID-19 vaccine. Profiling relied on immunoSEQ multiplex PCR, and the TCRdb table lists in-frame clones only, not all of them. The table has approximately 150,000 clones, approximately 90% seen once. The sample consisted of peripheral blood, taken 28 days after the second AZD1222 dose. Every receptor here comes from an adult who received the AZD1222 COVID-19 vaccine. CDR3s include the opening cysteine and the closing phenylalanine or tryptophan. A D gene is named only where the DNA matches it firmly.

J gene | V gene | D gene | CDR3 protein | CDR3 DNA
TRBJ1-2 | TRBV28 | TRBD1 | CASRLSTGTGGGYTF | TGTGCCAGCAGACTCTCCACCGGGACAGGCGGCGGCTACACCTTC
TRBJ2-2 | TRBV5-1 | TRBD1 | CASSLGPPGQTNTGELFF | TGCGCCAGCAGCTTGGGCCCTCCGGGACAGACGAACACCGGGGAGCTGTTTTTT
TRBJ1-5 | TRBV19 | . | CASSMIAPNLNQPQHF | TGTGCCAGTAGTATGATCGCCCCGAACCTTAATCAGCCCCAGCATTTT
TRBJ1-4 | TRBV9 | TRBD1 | CASSVGTGREKLFF | TGTGCCAGCAGCGTAGGGACAGGGCGGGAAAAACTGTTTTTT
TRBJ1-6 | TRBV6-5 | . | CASSYSDIRGSPLHF | TGTGCCAGCAGTTACTCGGACATCCGGGGTTCACCCCTCCACTTT
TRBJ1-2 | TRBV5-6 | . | CASSLVSGQGSGGYTF | TGTGCCAGCAGCTTGGTATCAGGGCAGGGTTCTGGCGGCTACACCTTC
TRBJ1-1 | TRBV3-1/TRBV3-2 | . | CASSQDHYAVGEAFF | TGTGCCAGCAGCCAAGATCATTATGCAGTGGGGGAAGCTTTCTTT
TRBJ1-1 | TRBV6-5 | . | CASRRWENTEAFF | TGTGCCAGCCGACGATGGGAGAACACTGAAGCTTTCTTT
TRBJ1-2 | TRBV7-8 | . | CASSLVRRGDGYGYTF | TGTGCCAGCAGCTTAGTCCGACGGGGGGACGGCTATGGCTACACCTTC
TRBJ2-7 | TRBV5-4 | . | CASSWDGNSYEQYF | TGTGCCAGCAGCTGGGACGGGAACTCCTACGAGCAGTACTTC
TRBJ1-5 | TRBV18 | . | CASSPTLGGPQHF | TGTGCCAGCTCACCCACGCTAGGAGGGCCCCAGCATTTT
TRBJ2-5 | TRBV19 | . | CASSIAPAASAKTQYF | TGTGCCAGTAGTATAGCACCCGCTGCTAGCGCGAAGACCCAGTACTTC
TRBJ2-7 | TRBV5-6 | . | CASRIRGSYEQYF | TGTGCCAGCAGGATTAGAGGATCCTACGAGCAGTACTTC
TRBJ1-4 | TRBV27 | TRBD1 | CASRLDREGEKLFF | TGTGCCAGCAGATTAGACAGGGAAGGTGAAAAACTGTTTTTT
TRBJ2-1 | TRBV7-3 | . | CASSLSETEQFF | TGTGCCAGCAGCTTATCCGAGACAGAGCAGTTCTTC
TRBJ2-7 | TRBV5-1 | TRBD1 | CASSFTGGTYEQYF | TGCGCCAGCAGCTTCACAGGGGGGACCTACGAGCAGTACTTC
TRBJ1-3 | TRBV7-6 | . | CASSGLRDTIYF | TGTGCCAGCAGCGGACTGCGGGACACCATATATTTT
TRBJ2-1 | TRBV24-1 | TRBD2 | CATSDSGGFYNEQFF | TGTGCCACCAGTGATTCCGGGGGGTTCTACAATGAGCAGTTCTTC
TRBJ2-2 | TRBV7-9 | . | CASRGRGAGELFF | TGTGCCAGCAGGGGAAGGGGGGCCGGGGAGCTGTTTTTT
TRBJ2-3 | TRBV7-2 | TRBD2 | CASSFSGVTDTQYF | TGTGCCAGCAGCTTTAGCGGGGTAACAGATACGCAGTATTTT
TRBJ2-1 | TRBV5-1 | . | CASSLEGWGGTYNEQFF | TGCGCCAGCAGCTTGGAAGGTTGGGGAGGTACTTACAATGAGCAGTTCTTC
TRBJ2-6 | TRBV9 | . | CASSVGQGKAGANVLTF | TGTGCCAGCAGCGTAGGGCAGGGGAAGGCTGGGGCCAACGTCCTGACTTTC